This TCR beta chain is from a study of cytomegalovirus exposure and HLA in healthy donors. Study-level points and caveats: Associated with HLA alleles at 0.05 false discovery rate in a later analysis were 15,000 to 20,000 TCR beta sequences. In a later analysis, most CMV-associated TCR beta chains appeared HLA-restricted.

The study ran its PCR with 60 Vbeta and 13 Jbeta primers. Assay: immunoSEQ multiplex PCR; the TCRdb copy retains only in-frame clones and omits some. The data hold over 150,000 clones, with 70% to 85% observed a single time. On this clone itself: Its antigen is currently unknown.

V trimming: 2 bases; J trimming: 1 base; junction bases outside the gene matches: 7. Germline V CDR1 and CDR2: SGHNT, YYREEE (reference sequence). The CDR3 is 16 amino acids. The sequence was obtained from a girl under 10 years old in good health and CMV-seropositive. The gene calls are TRBV5-4 and TRBJ1-1; 8 bases agree with TRBD1. The sequencing input was PBMCs. CDR3 nucleotides: TGTGCCAGCAGCTTTGACAGGGGCTTGAGGAACACTGAAGCTTTCTTT. Protein sequence: CASSFDRGLRNTEAFF. The full variable domain, in which reference TRBV5-4 and TRBJ1-1 provide the parts outside the CDR3, is ETGVTQSPTHLIKTRGQQVTLRCSSQSGHNTVSWYQQALGQGPQFIFQYYREEENGRGNFPPRFSGLQFPNYSSELNVNALELDDSALYLCASSFDRGLRNTEAFFGQGTRLTVV.